The present TCR beta chain was sequenced within a study of T cell repertoires in ileal Crohn's disease. Germline CDR1 is SNHLY and CDR2 is FYNNEI. This CDR3 spans 13 amino acids. Repertoires were generated with immunoSEQ multiplex PCR, while TCRdb's copy carries only in-frame clones and drops some. The repertoire holds about 8,200 clones, with roughly 80% as singletons. Patients were adults with ileal or ileocolonic Crohn's disease needing resection. This clone was recorded once. The origin of this receptor is an adult with Crohn's disease. Sequencing was carried out using ileal tissue. This chain uses TRBV2 with TRBJ1-6, with D possibly matching TRBD1 (6 bases). The CDR3 DNA reads as TGTGTAACAGGGAGCTCCTATAATTCACCCCTCCACTTT. It encodes CVTGSSYNSPLHF.